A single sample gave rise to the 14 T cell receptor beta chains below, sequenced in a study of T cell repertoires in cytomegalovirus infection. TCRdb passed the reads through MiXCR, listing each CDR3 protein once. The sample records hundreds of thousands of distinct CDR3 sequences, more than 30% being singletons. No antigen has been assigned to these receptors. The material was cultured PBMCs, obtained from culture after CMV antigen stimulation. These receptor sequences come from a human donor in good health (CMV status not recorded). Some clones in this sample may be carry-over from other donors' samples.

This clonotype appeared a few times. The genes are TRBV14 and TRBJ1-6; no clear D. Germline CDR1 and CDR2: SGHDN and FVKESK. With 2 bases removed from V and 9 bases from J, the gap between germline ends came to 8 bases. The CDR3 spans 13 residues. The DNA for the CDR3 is TGTGCCAGCAGCCAAAATCGGGCTTCACCCCTCCACTTT. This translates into CASSQNRASPLHF. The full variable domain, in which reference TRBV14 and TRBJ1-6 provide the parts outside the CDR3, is EAGVTQFPSHSVIEKGQTVTLRCDPISGHDNLYWYRRVMGKEIKFLLHFVKESKQDESGMPNNRFLAERTGGTYSTLKVQPAELEDSGVYFCASSQNRASPLHFGNGTRLTVT.

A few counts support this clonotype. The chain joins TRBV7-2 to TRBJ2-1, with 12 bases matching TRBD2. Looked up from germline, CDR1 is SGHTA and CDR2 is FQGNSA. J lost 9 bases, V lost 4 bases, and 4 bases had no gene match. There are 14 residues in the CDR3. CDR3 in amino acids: CASSSGLAGTEQFF. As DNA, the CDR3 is TGTGCCAGCAGCTCTGGACTAGCGGGGACTGAGCAGTTCTTC.

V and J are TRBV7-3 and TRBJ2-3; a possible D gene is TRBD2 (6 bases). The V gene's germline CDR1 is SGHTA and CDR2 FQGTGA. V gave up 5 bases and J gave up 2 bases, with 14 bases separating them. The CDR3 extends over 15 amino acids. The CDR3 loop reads CASSQGASVTDTQYF. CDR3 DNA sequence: TGTGCCAGCAGCCAAGGGGCTAGCGTCACAGATACGCAGTATTTT.

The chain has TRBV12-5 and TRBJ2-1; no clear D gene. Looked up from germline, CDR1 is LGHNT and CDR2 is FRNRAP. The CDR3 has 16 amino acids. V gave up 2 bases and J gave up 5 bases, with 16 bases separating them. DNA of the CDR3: TGTGCTAGTGGTTTGAGAGAAAGTTGGCGGAACAATGAGCAGTTCTTC. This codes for CASGLRESWRNNEQFF.

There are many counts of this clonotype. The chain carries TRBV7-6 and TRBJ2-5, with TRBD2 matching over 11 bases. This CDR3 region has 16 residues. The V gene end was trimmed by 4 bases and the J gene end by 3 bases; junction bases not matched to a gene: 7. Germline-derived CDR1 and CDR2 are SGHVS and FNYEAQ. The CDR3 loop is CASSWRASGGKETQYF. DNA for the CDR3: TGTGCCAGCAGCTGGCGGGCTAGCGGGGGGAAAGAGACCCAGTACTTC.

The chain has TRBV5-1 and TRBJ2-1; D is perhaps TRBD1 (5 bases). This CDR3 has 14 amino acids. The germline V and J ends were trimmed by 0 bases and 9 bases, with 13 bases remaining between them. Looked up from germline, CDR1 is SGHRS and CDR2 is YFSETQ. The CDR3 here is CASSLARARSEQFF. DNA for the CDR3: TGCGCCAGCAGCTTGGCCAGGGCCCGCAGTGAGCAGTTCTTC.

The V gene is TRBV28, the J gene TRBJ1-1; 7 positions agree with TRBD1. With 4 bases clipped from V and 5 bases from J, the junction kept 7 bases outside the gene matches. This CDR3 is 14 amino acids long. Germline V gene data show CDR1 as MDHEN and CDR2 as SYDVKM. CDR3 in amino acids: CASSSPTGRTEAFF. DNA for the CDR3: TGTGCCAGCAGTTCTCCGACAGGGCGTACTGAAGCTTTCTTT.

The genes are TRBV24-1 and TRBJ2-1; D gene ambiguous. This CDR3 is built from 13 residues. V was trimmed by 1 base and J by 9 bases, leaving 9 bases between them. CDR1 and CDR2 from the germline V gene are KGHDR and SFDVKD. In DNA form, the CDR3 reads TGTGCCACCAGTGATTTTCTCAAGAGTGAGCAGTTCTTC. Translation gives CATSDFLKSEQFF.

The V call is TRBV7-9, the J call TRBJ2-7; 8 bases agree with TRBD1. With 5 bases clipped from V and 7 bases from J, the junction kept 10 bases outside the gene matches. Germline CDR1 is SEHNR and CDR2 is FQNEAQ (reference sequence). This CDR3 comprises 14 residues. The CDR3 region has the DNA TGTGCCAGCAGCGACACAACCGACAGGGGAGAGCAGTACGTC. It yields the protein CASSDTTDRGEQYV.

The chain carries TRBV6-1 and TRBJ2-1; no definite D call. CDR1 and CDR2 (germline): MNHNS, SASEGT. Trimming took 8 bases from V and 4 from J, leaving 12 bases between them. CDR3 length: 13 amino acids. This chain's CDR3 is CASHFAAYNEQFF. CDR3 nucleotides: TGTGCCAGCCATTTCGCCGCGTACAATGAGCAGTTCTTC.

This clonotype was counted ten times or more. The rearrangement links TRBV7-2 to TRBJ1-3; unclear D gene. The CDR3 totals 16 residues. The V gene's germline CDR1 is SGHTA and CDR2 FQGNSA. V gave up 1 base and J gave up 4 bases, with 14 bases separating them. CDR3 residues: CASSLGTLLSGNTIYF. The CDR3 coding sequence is TGTGCCAGCAGCTTAGGTACCCTATTGTCAGGAAACACCATATATTTT.

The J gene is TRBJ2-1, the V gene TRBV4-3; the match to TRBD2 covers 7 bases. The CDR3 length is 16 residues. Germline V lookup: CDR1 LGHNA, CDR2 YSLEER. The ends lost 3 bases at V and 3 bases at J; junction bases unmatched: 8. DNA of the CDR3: TGCGCCAGCAGCCAGGGGGGAAGGGAGGGCTACAATGAGCAGTTCTTC. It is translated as CASSQGGREGYNEQFF.

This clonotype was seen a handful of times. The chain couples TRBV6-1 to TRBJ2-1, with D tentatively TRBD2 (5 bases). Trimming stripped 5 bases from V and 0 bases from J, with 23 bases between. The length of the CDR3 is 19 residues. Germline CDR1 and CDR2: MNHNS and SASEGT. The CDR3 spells CASSRDGVPQLSSYNEQFF. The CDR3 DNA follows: TGTGCCAGCAGTCGAGACGGGGTTCCCCAACTCAGCTCCTACAATGAGCAGTTCTTC.

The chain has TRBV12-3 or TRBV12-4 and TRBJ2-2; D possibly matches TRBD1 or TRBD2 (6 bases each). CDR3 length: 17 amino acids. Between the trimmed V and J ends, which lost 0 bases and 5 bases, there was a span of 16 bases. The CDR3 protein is CASSLALGGARTGELFF. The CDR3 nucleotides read TGTGCCAGCAGTTTAGCGCTCGGGGGCGCTCGGACCGGGGAGCTGTTTTTT.